A single TCR beta chain is shown here with its context. The data were produced by immunoSEQ multiplex PCR, yet TCRdb's version contains in-frame clones alone and is incomplete. The data show over 60,000 clones, about 91% seen once. The data are from a study of OX40 agonist ivuxolimab in advanced cancers. The origin of this receptor is an adult with an advanced solid tumor such as melanoma, head and neck, liver or kidney cancer. Sequenced material: CD4+ or CD8+ T cells sorted from blood, taken in a trial of the OX40 agonist ivuxolimab.

The CDR3: CASSQEKSITGTGGFLGYTF. CDR3 DNA: TGCGCCAGCAGCCAAGAAAAATCCATAACCGGGACAGGGGGCTTCCTTGGCTACACCTTC. The chain carries TRBV4-1 and TRBJ1-2; 12 nucleotides align to TRBD1. Per germline, CDR1 MGHRA and CDR2 YSYEKL. J lost 7 bases, V lost 0 bases, and 18 bases had no gene match. This CDR3 comprises 20 residues.